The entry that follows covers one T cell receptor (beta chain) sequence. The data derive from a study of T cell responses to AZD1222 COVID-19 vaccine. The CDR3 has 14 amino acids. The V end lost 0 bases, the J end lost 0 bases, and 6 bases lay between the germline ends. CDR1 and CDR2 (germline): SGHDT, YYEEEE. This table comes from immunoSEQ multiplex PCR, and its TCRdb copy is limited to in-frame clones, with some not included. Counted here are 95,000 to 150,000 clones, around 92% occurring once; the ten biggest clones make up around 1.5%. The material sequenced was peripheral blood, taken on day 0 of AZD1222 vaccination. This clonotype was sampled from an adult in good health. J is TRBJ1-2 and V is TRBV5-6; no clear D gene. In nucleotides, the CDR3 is TGTGCCAGCAGCTTGGGGGTTTCTAACTATGGCTACACCTTC. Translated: CASSLGVSNYGYTF.